This T cell receptor (beta chain) emerged from a study of blood T cell repertoires in COVID-19. As for the study in general: The United States, Italy and Spain were the sources of the acute and convalescent COVID-19 samples. From T cells, B-cell-depleted T cells, or PBMCs came the material, which was cDNA or gDNA.

Recruited during active infection, patients (from Seattle) were subsequently followed longitudinally. TCRdb's table, derived via immunoSEQ multiplex PCR, lists solely in-frame clones and lacks some. The sample lists some 200,000 clones, 84% seen once, with about 10% in the top ten. This CDR3 contains 15 residues. The V and J ends lost 4 bases and 8 bases, in that order; junction bases with no gene match: 10. In germline, CDR1 is SGHRS, CDR2 YFSETQ. Source material: peripheral blood. This TCR was recovered from an elderly woman with COVID-19, enrolled during active disease. This chain connects TRBV5-1 to TRBJ1-2, with 11 bases identical to TRBD1. CDR3 in DNA: TGCGCCAGCAGCAAACGGGGACAGGGGGTCAACGGCTACACCTTC. Translated: CASSKRGQGVNGYTF.